This TCR beta chain emerged from a study of blood T cells in healthy people across ages. Findings of the study overall: In long-lived donors, naive CD4+ cell counts and diversity exceeded those of aged donors.

There are 13 residues in the CDR3. Germline V gene lookup returns CDR1 SNHLY and CDR2 FYNNEI. Using a J-beta primer mix together with a sample-barcoded 5' primer, a second PCR was run for roughly 7 to 12 cycles. The authors tagged each cDNA molecule using a template-switch adaptor with 12 random nucleotides. TCRdb reprocessed the 5' RACE reads with MiXCR, giving one entry per CDR3 protein. This sample carries around 1.5 million distinct CDR3 sequences, almost 35% of them seen once, and the ten largest clones take roughly 12%. Healthy Caucasians from Russia aged about 6 to 90 served as donors. On this clonotype: The target antigen is unknown. An end of the junction does not agree with germline; a read error may underlie this.

Material: blood. The receptor comes from a woman aged 30 to 39 in good health. This sequence joins TRBV2 and TRBJ1-2, with a possible D match to TRBD1 (5 bases). DNA for the CDR3: TGTGCCTGCAGGGTCGGCCCTAACTATGGCTACACCTTC. As protein: CACRVGPNYGYTF.